The rows below give T cell receptor beta chains drawn from one sample of a study of CD8 T cells in Susac syndrome. Each CDR3 protein is one row after TCRdb ran MiXCR on the immunoSEQ multiplex PCR reads. The sample consists of about 57,000 distinct CDR3 sequences, roughly 93% of them appearing once. Sequenced input: CD8+ T cells from PBMCs. The source is a human donor with multiple sclerosis. CDR3s include the opening cysteine and the closing phenylalanine or tryptophan. Fields, in order: clone size, D gene, V gene, J gene, CDR3 DNA, CDR3 protein. The D gene is left open where the match is weak. Clone size, where shown, is once, few, many, or a class for clones that have expanded.

size: NA; D: TRBD1; V: TRBV7-9; J: TRBJ1-6; DNA: TGTGCCAGCAGTTTCGACAGGGGTATGGGAAGCTCCTATAATTCCCCCCTCCACTTT; CDR3: CASSFDRGMGSSYNSPLHF
size: NA; D: TRBD2; V: TRBV5-6; J: TRBJ2-5; DNA: TGTGCCAGCCAACCCGGGGGGTTTTCTCAAGAGACCCAGTACTTC; CDR3: CASQPGGFSQETQYF
size: NA; D: NA; V: TRBV19; J: TRBJ2-1; DNA: TGTGCCAGTAGTATTTCCGGGGGAGAGTACAATGAGCAGTTCTTC; CDR3: CASSISGGEYNEQFF
size: NA; D: NA; V: TRBV29-1; J: TRBJ1-5; DNA: TGCAGCGTTGAGGGTATAGGGACAACTTATCAGCCCCAGCATTTT; CDR3: CSVEGIGTTYQPQHF
size: NA; D: NA; V: TRBV11-2; J: TRBJ2-5; DNA: TGTGCCAGCAGCTTTACTAGCAACTCGGAGACCCAGTACTTC; CDR3: CASSFTSNSETQYF
size: NA; D: NA; V: TRBV2; J: TRBJ2-3; DNA: TGTGCCGCACGCGAGAGAGGTCTCCCTAGCACAGATACGCAGTATTTT; CDR3: CAARERGLPSTDTQYF
size: NA; D: NA; V: TRBV11-2; J: TRBJ1-5; DNA: TGTGCCAGCAGCCCTAACGAGGGTATCGATCAGCCCCAGCATTTT; CDR3: CASSPNEGIDQPQHF
size: NA; D: TRBD1; V: TRBV28; J: TRBJ1-1; DNA: TGTGCCAGCAGTTGGGACAGGGAGTCGTCCGAAGCTTTCTTT; CDR3: CASSWDRESSEAFF
size: NA; D: TRBD2; V: TRBV6-2/TRBV6-3; J: TRBJ2-1; DNA: TGTGCCAGCAGTTACCCTAGCGGGGGGGTTAATGAGCAGTTCTTC; CDR3: CASSYPSGGVNEQFF
size: NA; D: NA; V: TRBV4-1; J: TRBJ2-7; DNA: TGCGCCAGCAGCCCGCGGACAGCCTACGAGCAGTACTTC; CDR3: CASSPRTAYEQYF
size: NA; D: NA; V: TRBV4-3; J: TRBJ1-1; DNA: TGCGCCAGCAGCCAAGAACAGGGTTACACTGAAGCTTTCTTT; CDR3: CASSQEQGYTEAFF
size: NA; D: NA; V: TRBV6-2/TRBV6-3; J: TRBJ1-5; DNA: TGTGCCAGCAGTACTTCTTTGGGGTCTAATCAGCCCCAGCATTTT; CDR3: CASSTSLGSNQPQHF
size: few; D: NA; V: TRBV11-2; J: TRBJ1-5; DNA: TGTGCCAGCAGCTTAGGGGGGGCAGGTCAGCCCCAGCATTTT; CDR3: CASSLGGAGQPQHF
size: NA; D: TRBD1; V: TRBV25-1; J: TRBJ2-1; DNA: TGCGCCAGCAGTGATACAGGGGGCCGCCGGTATGAGCAGTTCTTC; CDR3: CASSDTGGRRYEQFF
size: NA; D: NA; V: TRBV7-9; J: TRBJ2-6; DNA: TGTGCCAGCAGCCCGCGGGACAGAGACTCTGGGGCCAACGTCCTGACTTTC; CDR3: CASSPRDRDSGANVLTF
size: NA; D: TRBD2; V: TRBV6-4; J: TRBJ2-1; DNA: TGTGCCAGCAGTGACGGGCGGGGGGGCCCCGATGAGCAGTTCTTC; CDR3: CASSDGRGGPDEQFF
size: NA; D: TRBD2; V: TRBV7-8; J: TRBJ2-3; DNA: TGTGCCAGCCGGTTAGCGGGGGGAAGGGATACGCAGTATTTT; CDR3: CASRLAGGRDTQYF
size: NA; D: NA; V: TRBV7-9; J: TRBJ2-5; DNA: TGTGCCAGCAGCTTCATTTGGGTAGGGACGGAGACCCAGTACTTC; CDR3: CASSFIWVGTETQYF
size: NA; D: NA; V: TRBV20-1; J: TRBJ2-7; DNA: TGCAGTGCTAGTCTCACCACTGGGTACGAGCAGTACTTC; CDR3: CSASLTTGYEQYF
size: NA; D: NA; V: TRBV4-3; J: TRBJ2-2; DNA: TGCGCCAGCAGCCGGGGGGGCTTGAATACCGGGGAGCTGTTTTTT; CDR3: CASSRGGLNTGELFF
size: NA; D: NA; V: TRBV29-1; J: TRBJ2-2; DNA: TGCAGCGTCATAGGGGGACGCGACACCGGGCAGCTGTTTTTT; CDR3: CSVIGGRDTGQLFF
size: NA; D: NA; V: TRBV5-1; J: TRBJ1-2; DNA: TGCGCCAGCAGCTCGACCCCGGGAGCAACTATGAACTATGGCTACACCTTC; CDR3: CASSSTPGATMNYGYTF
size: NA; D: NA; V: TRBV7-3; J: TRBJ1-3; DNA: TGTGCCAGCAGCTTAACAGGGGCTGGAAACACCATATATTTT; CDR3: CASSLTGAGNTIYF
size: NA; D: NA; V: TRBV4-1; J: TRBJ2-7; DNA: TGCGCCAGCAGCCAAGATGGAGTAGCCGAGCAGTACTTC; CDR3: CASSQDGVAEQYF
size: NA; D: NA; V: TRBV11-2; J: TRBJ2-3; DNA: TGTGCCAGCAGCCCGGAGGGTGGTAGTACAGATACGCAGTATTTT; CDR3: CASSPEGGSTDTQYF
size: NA; D: NA; V: TRBV28; J: TRBJ2-5; DNA: TGTGCCAGCAGTCCCGCCCCTTTGATTGGACAGCAAGAGACCCAGTACTTC; CDR3: CASSPAPLIGQQETQYF
size: NA; D: TRBD2; V: TRBV19; J: TRBJ2-7; DNA: TGTGCCAGTAGTCTGTCGGGAGGCTACGAGCAGTACTTC; CDR3: CASSLSGGYEQYF